This entry features one T cell receptor (beta chain) sequence. Its antigen is currently not known. No much larger clonotype is one base removed from it; base qualities were not supplied. Trimming takes 8 bases off V and 10 bases off J; junction bases not matched to a gene: 6. CDR1 and CDR2, looked up from the germline V gene (reference sequence), are LNHDA and SQIVND. Inclusive of the bounding cysteine and phenylalanine, the CDR3 is 13 residues long. Only CDR3 DNA is held: 39 bases, read in frame from base 1. The entry originates in a study of T cell changes during pregnancy in multiple sclerosis (dated by TCRdb to about 2019). Background on the whole study: Changes in the T cell repertoire over the course of pregnancy were examined in this study in women with multiple sclerosis.

The library was prepared using the immunoSEQ multiplex PCR assay. The immuneACCESS repertoire file appears here via TCRdb, limited to in-frame rearrangements. These files lack a portion of the clones; in checked studies, under half of the deficit traces to unresolved V genes, and the cause of the others is not known. This sample is represented by 40,000 or so clones; roughly nine tenths of them were singletons. The ten largest clones represent roughly 6% of the sample. The specimen was CD8+ T cells from peripheral blood mononuclear cells, collected in the second trimester of pregnancy. The chain is assembled from TRBV19 and TRBJ2-1; the central 12 bases match TRBD2. The receptor was isolated from a female donor with multiple sclerosis, enrolled in a pregnancy study. The CDR3 protein is CASLAGGPEEQFF. The sequence in DNA is TGTGCCAGTCTAGCGGGAGGGCCGGAGGAGCAGTTCTTC.